The clone carrying this T cell receptor (beta chain) came up once. These data originate in a study of blood T cell repertoires in COVID-19. As for the study in general: Samples came from the United States, Italy and Spain, spanning acute and convalescent COVID-19. The cDNA or gDNA used as material had been derived from T cells, B-cell-depleted T cells, or PBMCs.

Original processing methods: Cell counts per sample came from amplifying reference gene primers. Method: immunoSEQ multiplex PCR; TCRdb's copy keeps in-frame clones and lacks some. The D gene and trimming were derived from the DNA, and the V and J assignments and clone size from that table. The sample records under 85,000 clones, 75% to 90% being singletons. Germline V gives CDR1 KGHDR, CDR2 SFDVKD. V gave up 5 bases and J gave up 4 bases, with 10 bases separating them. The CDR3 spans 14 residues. Specimen: peripheral blood. The TCR sequence derives from a man in his sixties with active or convalescent COVID-19. V usage is TRBV24-1 and J usage is TRBJ2-2; tentatively, D is TRBD2 (5 bases). The CDR3 region is CATSVSGSTGELFF. The CDR3 bases are TGTGCCACCAGTGTTTCGGGGTCCACCGGGGAGCTGTTTTTT.